This is a list of T cell receptor beta chains from one sample in a study of T cells in Graves' hyperthyroidism and ophthalmopathy. One entry per CDR3 protein, called by TCRdb with MiXCR from the multiplex PCR reads. Among hundreds of thousands of distinct CDR3 sequences listed, 17% were seen once. The sample was blood. These TCRs come from a woman between 18 and 29 years old with Graves' ophthalmopathy. The CDR3 runs from the conserved cysteine through the conserved F or W. D genes are given only for firm matches. Rows give clone size only sometimes, using once, few, many, or a class for an expanded clone.

TRBV28	-	TRBJ1-2	many	CASSPDSYGYTF	TGTGCCAGCAGTCCCGACAGCTATGGCTACACCTTC
TRBV19	TRBD1	TRBJ1-5	-	CASSTGTGAQHF	TGTGCCAGTAGTACCGGGACAGGGGCCCAGCATTTT
TRBV30	-	TRBJ2-5	many	CAWSLIKTQYF	TGTGCCTGGAGTCTAATTAAGACCCAGTACTTC
TRBV7-9	-	TRBJ2-3	-	CASSLSRSAGLTDTQYF	TGTGCCAGCAGCTTAAGCCGTTCAGCCGGACTCACAGATACGCAGTATTTT
TRBV7-3	-	TRBJ1-2	many	CASSLTTGYGYTF	TGTGCCAGCAGCTTAACAACAGGGTATGGCTACACCTTC
TRBV7-9	TRBD1	TRBJ1-4	-	CASSSTGTGGEKLFF	TGTGCCAGCAGCTCCACCGGGACAGGGGGGGAAAAACTGTTTTTT
TRBV5-1	-	TRBJ1-4	-	CASSPSSDSNEKLFF	TGCGCCAGCAGCCCGTCATCGGATTCTAATGAAAAACTGTTTTTT
TRBV30	-	TRBJ2-7	many	CAWSGGPYEQYF	TGTGCCTGGAGTGGGGGCCCCTACGAGCAGTACTTC
TRBV6-1	-	TRBJ1-2	many	CASSEVIFLADYGYTF	TGTGCCAGCAGTGAAGTTATTTTTTTGGCAGACTATGGCTACACCTTC
TRBV30	-	TRBJ2-4	-	CAWSVSKNIQYF	TGTGCCTGGAGTGTTTCCAAAAACATTCAGTACTTC